Listed here is a single T cell receptor beta chain. Its target antigen remains unknown. No per-base quality is available; no much larger clone lies one base away. Each collaborating institution followed its own protocols to collect whole blood in K2EDTA tubes. For TCRbeta analysis, collaborators shipped samples as frozen whole blood, isolated PBMCs, or DNA extracted from either of those sample types. Ends trimmed: V by 8 bases, J by 5 bases; bases unmatched to a gene: 2. Counted from cysteine to phenylalanine, this CDR3 has 12 amino acids. Solely the CDR3 DNA is kept, with 36 bases framed from the first base. The germline V gene (reference sequence) supplies CDR1 SEHNR and CDR2 FQNEAQ. The data stem from a study of blood T cell repertoires in COVID-19 (dated by TCRdb to 2018 to 2020). Describing the broader study: The collaborator samples originated in the United States, Italy and Spain and spanned the acute and convalescent phases of COVID-19. The prospective study material was composed of cDNA or gDNA derived from T cells, B-cell-depleted T cells, or PBMCs. The dataset comprised deeply sampled blood TCRbeta repertoires from subjects exposed to, actively infected with, or recovered from COVID-19. The repertoires were released in a freely available public database meant as a resource for research on the immune response to SARS-CoV-2. Samples came from the ongoing ImmuneRACE study (first 160 participants) plus 1,254 subjects from 6 global collaborators. Sample metadata almost always included a de-identified subject ID, COVID-19 status, age in years and sex. Where available, HLA class I and class II types were obtained from metadata supplied by the sample provider rather than from assay-based typing.

TCRbeta CDR3 regions were amplified from genomic DNA by means of the immunoSEQ Assay, a bias-controlled multiplex PCR. From the authors' description of their analysis: Nucleated cell counts per sample were estimated from amplification of reference gene primers within the assay. Sequence reads were collapsed and filtered to measure the absolute abundance of every unique TCRbeta CDR3 rearrangement. Productive Simpson clonality was computed per sample as the square root of Simpson's diversity index over productive rearrangements. Sourced from immuneACCESS, this table was stored by TCRdb with only in-frame sequences that have V and J called. A share of the clones is absent; for the studies checked, an unresolved V gene accounts for under half, and the remainder has no known explanation. V, J and clone size are taken as reported in that table, and D and trimming were inferred from the DNA itself. For this sample the table gives about 100,000 clones, of which around 90% were detected only once. The biggest ten clones account for more than 5.5% of the sample.

The investigation overall reported the following: Clinical and demographic metadata were provided uncurated, with the amount varying by source and participant.

The sample taken for sequencing was peripheral blood. The TCR was taken from a woman aged 60-75 years with acute or convalescent COVID-19. The chain employs TRBV7-9 and TRBJ1-5, and 8 bases in between align with TRBD1. The sequence in DNA is TGTGCCAGCGGACAGGGACATCAGCCCCAGCATTTT. The translation is CASGQGHQPQHF.